This T cell receptor beta chain was identified in a study of T cell repertoires in ileal Crohn's disease. Sequencing was performed with immunoSEQ multiplex PCR; in TCRdb, only in-frame clones are kept and a portion is missing. Among about 15,000 clones, about 55% were seen once, and the ten largest hold 6.5%. Concerning this clone: Antigen unknown.

The study's findings and limits: Every patient over 26.8% clonality showed endoscopic recurrence.

This receptor was taken from an adult with Crohn's disease. What was sequenced was ileal tissue.

The CDR3 bases are TGTGCCAGCAGCCTCAACCGGGGTACCCAAGAGACCCAGTACTTC. Translating gives CASSLNRGTQETQYF. The chain uses TRBV11-2 and TRBJ2-5; D is perhaps TRBD2 (5 bases). The germline gives CDR1 SGHAT, CDR2 FQNNGV. V gave up 5 bases and J gave up 1 base, with 14 bases separating them. The CDR3 runs 15 residues.